Given below is one T cell receptor beta chain in context. Its target is not known. Generated by immunoSEQ multiplex PCR, the TCRdb table keeps only in-frame clones and is missing some. This sample carries about 140,000 clones, over 90% of them seen once, and the ten largest clones take 0.7% to 1%. Germline assignment: CDR1 SGHTA and CDR2 FQGNSA. V was cut by 2 bases and J by 4 bases, with 17 bases left in between. The length of the CDR3 is 17 residues. The data are from a study of T cell responses to AZD1222 COVID-19 vaccine. General study results and limits: Dominant at 160-218 and 743-854, vaccine-associated CD4 TCRs also spanned spike.

V is TRBV7-2 and J is TRBJ2-2, with TRBD2 as a possible D gene (5 bases). The source of this sequence is an adult in good health. Sequencing used peripheral blood, obtained on day 0 of MenACWY control vaccination. CDR3 sequence (DNA): TGTGCCAGCAGCTTACCTCGGGGTGGAAGCGGCACCGGGGAGCTGTTTTTT. Protein product: CASSLPRGGSGTGELFF.